The rows below give T cell receptor beta chains drawn from one sample of a study of response to subunit inactivated influenza vaccine. One entry per CDR3 protein, called by TCRdb with MiXCR from the RT-PCR reads. The sample includes about 540,000 distinct CDR3 sequences, less than 25% of them seen just once. This sample also belongs to another study, concerning T cells expressing NK-cell markers.

The sequenced sample was CD4+ T cells sorted from PBMCs, obtained roughly 12 days after vaccination. Receptors originate from a man in his fifties who received an inactivated influenza vaccine. Each CDR3 is given with its conserved first and last residue. D genes are given only for firm matches. A row's size may be missing; if present it is once, few, many or a size class.

d_gene,abundance,j_gene,len,v_gene,CDR3nt,CDR3aa
.,.,TRBJ2-7,13,TRBV6-1,TGTGCCAGCAGGAGGGAAGCGACCTACGAGCAGTACTTC,CASRREATYEQYF
.,.,TRBJ2-4,15,TRBV5-1,TGCGCCAGCAGCTTGTCTGGGACGGCCAAAAACATTCAGTACTTC,CASSLSGTAKNIQYF
.,many,TRBJ2-1,15,TRBV6-1,TGTGCCAGCAGACGGACCGGGACGGCGGGCAATGAGCAGTTCTTC,CASRRTGTAGNEQFF
.,few,TRBJ1-1,14,TRBV11-2,TGTGCCAGCAGCTTAGCGGCAGGACACACTGAAGCTTTCTTT,CASSLAAGHTEAFF
.,.,TRBJ2-7,15,TRBV12-3/TRBV12-4,TGTGCCAGCAGTTTAAGCACAGGACAAGGCTACGAGCAGTACTTC,CASSLSTGQGYEQYF
TRBD2,.,TRBJ2-3,16,TRBV6-4,TGTGCCAGCAGCCCCACGACTAGCGGGGTCGCTGATACGCAGTATTTT,CASSPTTSGVADTQYF
TRBD2,.,TRBJ2-5,14,TRBV6-2/TRBV6-3,TGTGCCAGCAGTTCCACTAGCGGGAGGGAGACCCAGTACTTC,CASSSTSGRETQYF
.,.,TRBJ2-3,16,TRBV10-3,TGTGCCATCAGTACCCCGTATGCCGCAGGGGAGGATACGCAGTATTTT,CAISTPYAAGEDTQYF
.,.,TRBJ1-5,13,TRBV7-2,TGTGCCAGCAGCTCGGGAGGGCATCAGCCCCAGCATTTT,CASSSGGHQPQHF
.,few,TRBJ2-2,15,TRBV12-3/TRBV12-4,TGTGCCAGCACTCCCTTGGTAGGGCACACCGGGGAGCTGTTTTTT,CASTPLVGHTGELFF
TRBD2,.,TRBJ2-1,15,TRBV7-3,TGTGCCAGCAGCTTAAGAGTGGGTAGCGGGAATGAGCAGTTCTTC,CASSLRVGSGNEQFF
.,.,TRBJ1-5,13,TRBV7-2,TGTGCCAGCAGTCCAGGGGTGACCCAGCCCCAGCATTTT,CASSPGVTQPQHF
TRBD1,few,TRBJ2-2,15,TRBV5-1,TGCGCCAGCAGCGCCTCCAGGGGGACCACCGGGGAGCTGTTTTTT,CASSASRGTTGELFF
.,few,TRBJ2-3,14,TRBV12-3/TRBV12-4,TGTGCCAGCAGTTTAGGGGCCCCCACAGATACGCAGTATTTT,CASSLGAPTDTQYF
TRBD1,.,TRBJ2-2,17,TRBV11-2,TGTGTCAGCACCGGGTTAGGGGGCCTCTCGAACACCGGGGAGCTGTTTTTT,CVSTGLGGLSNTGELFF
.,.,TRBJ1-5,13,TRBV24-1,TGTGCCACCATTTCTCAAGTAAATCAGCCCCAGCATTTT,CATISQVNQPQHF
.,.,TRBJ2-7,13,TRBV6-1,TGTGCCAGCAGTCCCCAAGGCGGGGACGAGCAGTACTTC,CASSPQGGDEQYF
TRBD1,.,TRBJ2-2,17,TRBV13,TGTGCCAGCAGCAAATCGCGGACAGGGGTGGACACCGGGGAGCTGTTTTTT,CASSKSRTGVDTGELFF
.,.,TRBJ2-5,14,TRBV28,TGTGCCAGCGCGCTCTTAGACAGTAGGGAGACCCAGTACTTC,CASALLDSRETQYF
TRBD2,few,TRBJ2-3,15,TRBV12-3/TRBV12-4,TGTGCCAGCAGTCACGCGGGAGGAATTGAAGATACGCAGTATTTT,CASSHAGGIEDTQYF
.,few,TRBJ1-2,11,TRBV29-1,TGCAGCGTTTTATCAAACTATGGCTACACCTTC,CSVLSNYGYTF
.,.,TRBJ1-2,13,TRBV20-1,TGCAGTGCCGGCCCGGATAAGAACTATGGCTACACCTTC,CSAGPDKNYGYTF
.,.,TRBJ2-3,14,TRBV7-8,TGTGCCAGCAGCGAAAGAAAACCGACAGATACGCAGTATTTT,CASSERKPTDTQYF
TRBD2,few,TRBJ2-4,16,TRBV27,TGTGCCAGTAGTTTAATCTACGGGGGGTCGGGAAACATTCAGTACTTC,CASSLIYGGSGNIQYF